This paragraph reports one T cell receptor beta chain. Its binding antigen is unknown. No much larger clone is present one base from it, and per-base qualities are unavailable. The junction shows trimming of 2 bases on V and 3 bases on J, plus 10 bases between the germline ends. CDR1 and CDR2, per the germline V gene, are SGHRS and YFSETQ. The cysteine opens and the phenylalanine closes a CDR3 of 14 amino acids. This entry keeps only the CDR3 DNA: 42 bases, framed from base 1. This record comes from a study of control samples from healthy donors and cancer patients (dated by TCRdb to about 2020). Library preparation employed the immunoSEQ multiplex PCR assay. TCRdb re-hosts the immuneACCESS table, in-frame sequences only. Its copies lack some clones; in the studies checked, an unresolved V gene accounts for under half of them, and the cause for the rest is not known. The sample data list under 200,000 clones, and over 90% of these were observed just once. The ten largest clones take up 1% of the sample.

The sequenced material came from blood. The chain is assembled from TRBV5-1 and TRBJ2-3; the D segment could be TRBD2, given 6 matching bases. The receptor was derived from a woman in her 30s in good health. The CDR3 in this case is CASSFPGVTDTQYF. The nucleotides are TGCGCCAGCAGCTTCCCGGGGGTGACAGATACGCAGTATTTT. With all but the CDR3 taken from the reference TRBV5-1 and TRBJ2-3 genes, the full variable domain is: KAGVTQTPRYLIKTRGQQVTLSCSPISGHRSVSWYQQTPGQGLQFLFEYFSETQRNKGNFPGRFSGRQFSNSRSEMNVSTLELGDSALYLCASSFPGVTDTQYFGPGTRLTVL.